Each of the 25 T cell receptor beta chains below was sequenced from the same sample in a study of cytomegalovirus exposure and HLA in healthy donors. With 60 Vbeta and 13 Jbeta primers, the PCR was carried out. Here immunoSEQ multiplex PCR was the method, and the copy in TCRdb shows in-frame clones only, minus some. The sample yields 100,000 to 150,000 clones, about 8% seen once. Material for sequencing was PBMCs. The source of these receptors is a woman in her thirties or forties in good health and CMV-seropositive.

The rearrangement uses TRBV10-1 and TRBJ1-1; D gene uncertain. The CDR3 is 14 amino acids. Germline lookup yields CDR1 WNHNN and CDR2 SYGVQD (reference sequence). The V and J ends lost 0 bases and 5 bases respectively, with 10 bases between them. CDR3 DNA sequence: TGCGCCAGCAGTGAGTCGGACTACCCTACTGAAGCTTTCTTT. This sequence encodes CASSESDYPTEAFF.

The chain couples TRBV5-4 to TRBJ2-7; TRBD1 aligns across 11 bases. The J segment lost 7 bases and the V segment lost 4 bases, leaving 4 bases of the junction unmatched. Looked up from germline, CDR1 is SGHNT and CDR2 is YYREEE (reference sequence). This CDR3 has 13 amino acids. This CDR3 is CASSPDRGQEQYF. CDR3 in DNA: TGTGCCAGCAGCCCGGACAGGGGGCAAGAGCAGTACTTC.

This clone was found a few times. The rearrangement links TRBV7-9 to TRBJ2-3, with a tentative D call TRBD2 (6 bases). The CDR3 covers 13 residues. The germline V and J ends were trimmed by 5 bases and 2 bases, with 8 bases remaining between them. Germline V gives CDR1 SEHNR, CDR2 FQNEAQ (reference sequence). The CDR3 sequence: CASSPRDTDTQYF. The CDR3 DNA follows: TGTGCCAGCAGCCCGCGGGACACAGATACGCAGTATTTT.

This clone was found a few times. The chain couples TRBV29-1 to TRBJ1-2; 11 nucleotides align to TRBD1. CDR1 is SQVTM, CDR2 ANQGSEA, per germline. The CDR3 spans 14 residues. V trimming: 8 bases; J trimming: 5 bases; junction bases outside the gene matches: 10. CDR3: CSTGGQGASYGYTF. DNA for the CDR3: TGCAGCACCGGAGGACAGGGGGCTTCATATGGCTACACCTTC.

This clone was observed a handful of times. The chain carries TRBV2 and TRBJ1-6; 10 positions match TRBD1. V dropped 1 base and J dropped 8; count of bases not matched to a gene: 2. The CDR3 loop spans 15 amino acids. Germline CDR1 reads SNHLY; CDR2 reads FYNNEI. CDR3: CASSEETGGDSPLHF. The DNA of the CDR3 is TGTGCCAGCAGTGAAGAGACAGGGGGCGATTCACCCCTCCACTTT.

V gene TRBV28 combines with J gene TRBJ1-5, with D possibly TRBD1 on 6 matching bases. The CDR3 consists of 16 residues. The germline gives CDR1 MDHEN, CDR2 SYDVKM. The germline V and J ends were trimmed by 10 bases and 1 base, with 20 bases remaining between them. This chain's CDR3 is CAIQGPEAGSNQPQHF. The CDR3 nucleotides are TGTGCCATTCAGGGGCCGGAAGCGGGGAGCAATCAGCCCCAGCATTTT.

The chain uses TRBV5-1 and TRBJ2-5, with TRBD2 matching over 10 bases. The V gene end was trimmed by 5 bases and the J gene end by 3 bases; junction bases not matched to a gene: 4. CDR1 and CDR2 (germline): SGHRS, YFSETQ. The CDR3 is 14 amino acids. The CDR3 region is CASRGLAGEETQYF. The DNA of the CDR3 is TGCGCCAGCAGAGGTCTAGCGGGGGAAGAGACCCAGTACTTC.

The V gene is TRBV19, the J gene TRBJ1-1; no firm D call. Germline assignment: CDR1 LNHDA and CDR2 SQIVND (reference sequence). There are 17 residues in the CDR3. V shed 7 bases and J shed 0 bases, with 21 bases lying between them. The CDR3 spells CASTHGGGLRMNTEAFF. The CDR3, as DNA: TGTGCCAGTACCCATGGCGGAGGACTTAGGATGAACACTGAAGCTTTCTTT.

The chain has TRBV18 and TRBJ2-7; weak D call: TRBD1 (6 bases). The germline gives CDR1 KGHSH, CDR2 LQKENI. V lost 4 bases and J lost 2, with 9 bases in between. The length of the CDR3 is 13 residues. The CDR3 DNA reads TGTGCCAGCTCACAGGGGGTCGCCTACGAGCAGTACTTC. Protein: CASSQGVAYEQYF.

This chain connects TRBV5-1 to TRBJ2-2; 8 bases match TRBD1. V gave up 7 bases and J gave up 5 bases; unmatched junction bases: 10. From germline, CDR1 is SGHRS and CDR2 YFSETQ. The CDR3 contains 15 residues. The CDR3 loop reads CASALGTGLTGELFF. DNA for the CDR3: TGCGCCAGCGCCCTCGGGACAGGTCTTACCGGGGAGCTGTTTTTT.

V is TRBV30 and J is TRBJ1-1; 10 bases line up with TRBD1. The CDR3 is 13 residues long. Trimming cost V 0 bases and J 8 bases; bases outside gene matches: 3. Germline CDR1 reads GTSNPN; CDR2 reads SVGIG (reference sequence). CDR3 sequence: CAWSVLDRGEAFF. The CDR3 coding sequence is TGTGCCTGGAGTGTATTGGACAGGGGGGAAGCTTTCTTT.

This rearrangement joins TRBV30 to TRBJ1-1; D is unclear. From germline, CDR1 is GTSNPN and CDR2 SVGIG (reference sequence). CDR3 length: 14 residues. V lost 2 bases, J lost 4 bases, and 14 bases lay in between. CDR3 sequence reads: CAWSKRLDTTEAFF. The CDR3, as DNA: TGTGCCTGGAGTAAACGCTTAGACACCACTGAAGCTTTCTTT.

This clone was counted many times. The CDR3 protein is CASSRQGMGNTEAFF. The CDR3, as DNA: TGCGCCAGCAGCCGACAGGGCATGGGGAACACTGAAGCTTTCTTT. The chain combines TRBV10-2 with TRBJ1-1; 7 bases agree with TRBD1. The CDR3 length is 15 residues. V lost 6 bases, J lost 1 base, and 8 bases stayed unmatched. The germline V gene has CDR1 WSHSY and CDR2 SAAADI.

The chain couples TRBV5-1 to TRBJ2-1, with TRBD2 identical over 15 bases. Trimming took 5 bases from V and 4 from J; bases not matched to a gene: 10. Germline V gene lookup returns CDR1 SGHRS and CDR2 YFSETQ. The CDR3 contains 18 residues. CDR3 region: CASSYRFGTSGGYNEQFF. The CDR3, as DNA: TGCGCCAGCAGTTACAGGTTTGGGACTAGCGGGGGGTACAATGAGCAGTTCTTC.

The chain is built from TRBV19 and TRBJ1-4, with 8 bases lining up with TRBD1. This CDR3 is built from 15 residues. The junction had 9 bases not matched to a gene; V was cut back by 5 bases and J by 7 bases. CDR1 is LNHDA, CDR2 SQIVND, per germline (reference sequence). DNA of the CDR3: TGTGCCAGTAGTCCTTACAGGGGGGAGACTGAAAAACTGTTTTTT. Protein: CASSPYRGETEKLFF.

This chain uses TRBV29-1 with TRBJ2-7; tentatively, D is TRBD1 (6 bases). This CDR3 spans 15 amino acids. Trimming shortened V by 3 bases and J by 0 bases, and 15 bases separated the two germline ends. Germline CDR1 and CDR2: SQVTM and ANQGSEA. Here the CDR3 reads CSVEAGELASYEQYF. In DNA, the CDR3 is TGCAGCGTTGAGGCAGGGGAACTCGCCTCCTACGAGCAGTACTTC.

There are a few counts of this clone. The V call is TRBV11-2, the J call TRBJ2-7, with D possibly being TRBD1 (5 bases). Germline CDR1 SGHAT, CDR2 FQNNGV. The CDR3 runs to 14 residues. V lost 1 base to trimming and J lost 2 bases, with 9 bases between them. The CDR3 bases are TGTGCCAGCAGCTTAGTTCCAGGGCCCTACGAGCAGTACTTC. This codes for CASSLVPGPYEQYF.

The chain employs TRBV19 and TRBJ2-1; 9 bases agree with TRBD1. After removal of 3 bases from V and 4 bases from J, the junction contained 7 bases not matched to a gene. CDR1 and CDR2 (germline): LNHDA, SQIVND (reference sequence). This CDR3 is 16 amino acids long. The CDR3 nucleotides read TGTGCCAGTAGTATTGGGACAGGGAGGGGGTACAATGAGCAGTTCTTC. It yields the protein CASSIGTGRGYNEQFF.

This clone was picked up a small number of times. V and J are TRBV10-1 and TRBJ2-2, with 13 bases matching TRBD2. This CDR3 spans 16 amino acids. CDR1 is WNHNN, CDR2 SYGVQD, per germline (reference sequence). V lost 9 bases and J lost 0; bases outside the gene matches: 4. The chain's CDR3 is CASQTSGGSNTGELFF. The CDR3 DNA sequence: TGCGCCAGTCAGACTAGCGGGGGGTCGAACACCGGGGAGCTGTTTTTT.

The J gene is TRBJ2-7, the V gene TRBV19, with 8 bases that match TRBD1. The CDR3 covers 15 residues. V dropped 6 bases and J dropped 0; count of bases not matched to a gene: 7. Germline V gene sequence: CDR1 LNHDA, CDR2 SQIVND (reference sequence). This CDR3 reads CASRDRGLTSYEQYF. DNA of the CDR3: TGTGCCAGTAGAGACAGGGGCCTGACCTCCTACGAGCAGTACTTC.

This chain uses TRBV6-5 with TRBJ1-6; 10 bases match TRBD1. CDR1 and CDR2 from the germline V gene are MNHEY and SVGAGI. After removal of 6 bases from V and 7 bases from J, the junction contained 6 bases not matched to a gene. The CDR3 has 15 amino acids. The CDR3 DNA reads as TGTGCCAGCAGATCTCCGGGACAGGGGAATTCACCCCTCCACTTT. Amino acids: CASRSPGQGNSPLHF.

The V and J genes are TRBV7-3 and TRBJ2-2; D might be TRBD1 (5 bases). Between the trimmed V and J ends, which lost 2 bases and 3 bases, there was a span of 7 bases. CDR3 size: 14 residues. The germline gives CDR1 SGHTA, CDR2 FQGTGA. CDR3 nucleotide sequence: TGTGCCAGCAGCTTAGCCAGGGACACCGGGGAGCTGTTTTTT. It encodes CASSLARDTGELFF.

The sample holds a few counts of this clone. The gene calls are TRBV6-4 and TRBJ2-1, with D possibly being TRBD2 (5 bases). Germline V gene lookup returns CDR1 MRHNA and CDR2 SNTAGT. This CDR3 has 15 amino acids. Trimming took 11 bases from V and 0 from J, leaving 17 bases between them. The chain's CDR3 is CAGLFWRSSYNEQFF. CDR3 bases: TGTGCCGGATTGTTTTGGAGGAGCTCCTACAATGAGCAGTTCTTC.

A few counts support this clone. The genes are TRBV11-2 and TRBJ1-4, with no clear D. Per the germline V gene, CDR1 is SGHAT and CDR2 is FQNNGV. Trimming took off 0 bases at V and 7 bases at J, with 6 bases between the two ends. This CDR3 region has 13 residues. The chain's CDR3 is CASSLDLGEKLFF. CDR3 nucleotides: TGTGCCAGCAGCTTAGATCTCGGTGAAAAACTGTTTTTT. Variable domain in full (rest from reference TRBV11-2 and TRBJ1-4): EAGVAQSPRYKIIEKRQSVAFWCNPISGHATLYWYQQILGQGPKLLIQFQNNGVVDDSQLPKDRFSAERLKGVDSTLKIQPAKLEDSAVYLCASSLDLGEKLFFGSGTQLSVL.

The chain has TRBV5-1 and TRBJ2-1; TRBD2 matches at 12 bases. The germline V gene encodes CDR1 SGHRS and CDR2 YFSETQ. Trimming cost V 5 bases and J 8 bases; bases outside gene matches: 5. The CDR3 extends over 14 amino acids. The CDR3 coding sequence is TGCGCCAGCAGTTGGACTAGCGGGGCCTATGAGCAGTTCTTC. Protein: CASSWTSGAYEQFF.